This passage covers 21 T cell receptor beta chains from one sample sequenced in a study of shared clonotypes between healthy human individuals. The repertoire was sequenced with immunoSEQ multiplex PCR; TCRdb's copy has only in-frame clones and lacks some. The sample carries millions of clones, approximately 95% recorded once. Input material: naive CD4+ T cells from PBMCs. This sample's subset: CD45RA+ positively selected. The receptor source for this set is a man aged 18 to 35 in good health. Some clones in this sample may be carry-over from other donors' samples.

The CDR3 bases are TGTGCCAGCAGTCCGACTAGCGCCAGCCAAGAGACCCAGTACTTC. Its protein is CASSPTSASQETQYF. The V and J genes are TRBV6-6 and TRBJ2-5, with 8 bases aligning to TRBD2. CDR1 and CDR2 (germline): MNHNY, SVGAGI (reference sequence). The CDR3 length is 15 residues. With V trimmed by 5 bases and J by 1 base, 6 bases remained unmatched.

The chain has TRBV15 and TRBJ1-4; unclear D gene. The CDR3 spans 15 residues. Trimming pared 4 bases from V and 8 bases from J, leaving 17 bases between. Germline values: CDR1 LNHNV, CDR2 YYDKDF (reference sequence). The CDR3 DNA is TGTGCCACCAGCACGGTCGGGGTCGGGCGAGAAAAACTGTTTTTT. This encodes CATSTVGVGREKLFF.

CDR3 coding DNA: TGTGCCAGCAGCCCCGACAGGGTCGTCGACATTCAGTACTTC. Protein product: CASSPDRVVDIQYF. V and J are TRBV7-8 and TRBJ2-4; 7 bases fit TRBD1. V lost 5 bases, J lost 8 bases, and 9 bases stayed unmatched. Germline-derived CDR1 and CDR2 are SGHVS and FQNEAQ. The CDR3 loop spans 14 amino acids.

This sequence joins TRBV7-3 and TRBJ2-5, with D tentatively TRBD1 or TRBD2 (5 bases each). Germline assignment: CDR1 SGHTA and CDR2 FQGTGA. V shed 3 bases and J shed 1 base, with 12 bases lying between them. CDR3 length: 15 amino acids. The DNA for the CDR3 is TGTGCCAGCAGCTTTTATGGGGCGGGCCAAGAGACCCAGTACTTC. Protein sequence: CASSFYGAGQETQYF.

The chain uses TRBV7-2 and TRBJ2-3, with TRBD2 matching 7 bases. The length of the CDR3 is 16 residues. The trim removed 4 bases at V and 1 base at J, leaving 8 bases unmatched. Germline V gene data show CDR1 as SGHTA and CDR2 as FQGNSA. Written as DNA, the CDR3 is TGTGCCAGCAGCTCCAGAGCGGGGTCTGGCACAGATACGCAGTATTTT. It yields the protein CASSSRAGSGTDTQYF. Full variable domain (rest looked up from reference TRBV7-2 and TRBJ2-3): GAGVSQSPSNKVTEKGKDVELRCDPISGHTALYWYRQSLGQGLEFLIYFQGNSAPDKSGLPSDRFSAERTGGSVSTLTIQRTQQEDSAVYLCASSSRAGSGTDTQYFGPGTRLTVL.

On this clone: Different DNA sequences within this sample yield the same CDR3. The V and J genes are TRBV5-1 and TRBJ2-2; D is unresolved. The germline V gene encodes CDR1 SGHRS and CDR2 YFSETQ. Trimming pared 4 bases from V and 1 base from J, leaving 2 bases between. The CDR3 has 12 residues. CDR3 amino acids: CASSRNTGELFF. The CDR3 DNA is TGCGCCAGCAGCCGGAACACCGGGGAGCTGTTTTTT.

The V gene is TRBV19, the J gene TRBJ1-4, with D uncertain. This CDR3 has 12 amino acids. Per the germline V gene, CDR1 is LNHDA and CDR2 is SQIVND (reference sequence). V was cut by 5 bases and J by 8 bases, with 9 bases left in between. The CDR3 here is CASSSVREKLFF. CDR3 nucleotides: TGTGCCAGTAGTTCTGTAAGAGAAAAACTGTTTTTT.

In nucleotides, the CDR3 is TGTGCCAGCAGTCAAGCGGGACTAGCGGGAGGAGGGTCCTACAATGAGCAGTTCTTC. Translation gives CASSQAGLAGGGSYNEQFF. V gene TRBV28 combines with J gene TRBJ2-1, with 15 bases identical to TRBD2. The CDR3 spans 19 residues. Unmatched junction bases numbered 9, after V lost 5 bases and J lost 1 base. From germline, CDR1 is MDHEN and CDR2 SYDVKM.

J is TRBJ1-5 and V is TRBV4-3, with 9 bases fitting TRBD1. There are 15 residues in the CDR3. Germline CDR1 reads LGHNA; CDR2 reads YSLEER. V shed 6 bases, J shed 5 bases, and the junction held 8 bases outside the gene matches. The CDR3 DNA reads TGCGCCAGCAGTCGGGGACAGGGATATGATCAGCCCCAGCATTTT. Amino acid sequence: CASSRGQGYDQPQHF.

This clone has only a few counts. CDR3 in amino acids: CASSMGWGVNTEAFF. Written as DNA, the CDR3 is TGTGCCAGTAGTATGGGGTGGGGAGTGAACACTGAAGCTTTCTTT. V and J are TRBV19 and TRBJ1-1; no firm D call. CDR3 length equals 15 residues. V dropped 3 bases and J dropped 0 bases, with 11 bases sitting between them. Germline V gene sequence: CDR1 LNHDA, CDR2 SQIVND (reference sequence).

The CDR3 DNA reads as TGTGCCAGCCTTTTGAGGAGGGAGGCTCGCACAGATACGCAGTATTTT. Its translation: CASLLRREARTDTQYF. The chain links TRBV2 to TRBJ2-3; TRBD2 might be the D (6 bases). Trimming removed 8 bases from V and 1 base from J, with 19 bases in between. The germline V gene has CDR1 SNHLY and CDR2 FYNNEI. The CDR3 runs 16 residues.

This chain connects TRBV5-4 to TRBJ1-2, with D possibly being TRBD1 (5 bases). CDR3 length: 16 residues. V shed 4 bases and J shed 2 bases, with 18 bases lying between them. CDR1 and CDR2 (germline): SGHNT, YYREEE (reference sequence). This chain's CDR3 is CASSIEKKTVNYGYTF. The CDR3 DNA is TGTGCCAGCAGCATCGAGAAAAAGACAGTCAACTATGGCTACACCTTC.

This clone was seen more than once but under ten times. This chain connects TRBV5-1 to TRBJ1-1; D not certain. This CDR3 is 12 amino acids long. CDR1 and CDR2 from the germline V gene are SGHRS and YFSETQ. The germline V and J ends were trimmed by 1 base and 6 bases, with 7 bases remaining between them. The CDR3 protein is CASSLPNPEAFF. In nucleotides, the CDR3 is TGCGCCAGCAGCTTGCCCAACCCTGAAGCTTTCTTT.

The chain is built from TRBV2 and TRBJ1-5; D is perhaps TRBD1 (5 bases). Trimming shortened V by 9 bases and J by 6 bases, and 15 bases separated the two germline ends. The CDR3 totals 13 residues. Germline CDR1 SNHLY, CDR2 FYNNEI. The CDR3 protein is CASDDGAGQPQHF. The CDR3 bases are TGTGCCAGTGACGACGGGGCGGGTCAGCCCCAGCATTTT.

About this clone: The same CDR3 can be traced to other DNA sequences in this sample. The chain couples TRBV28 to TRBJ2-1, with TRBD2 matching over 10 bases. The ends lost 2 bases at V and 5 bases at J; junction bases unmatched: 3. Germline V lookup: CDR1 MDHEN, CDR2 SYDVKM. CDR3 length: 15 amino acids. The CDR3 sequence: CASSLGTSANNEQFF. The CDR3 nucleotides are TGTGCCAGCAGTTTAGGGACTAGCGCCAACAATGAGCAGTTCTTC.

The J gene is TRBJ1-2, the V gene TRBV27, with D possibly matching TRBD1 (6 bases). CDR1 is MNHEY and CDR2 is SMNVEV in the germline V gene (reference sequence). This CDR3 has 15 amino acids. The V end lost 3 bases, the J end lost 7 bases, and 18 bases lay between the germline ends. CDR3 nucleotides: TGTGCCAGCAGTTTTCGGGACACGGCTCTCCGTGGCTACACCTTC. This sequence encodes CASSFRDTALRGYTF.

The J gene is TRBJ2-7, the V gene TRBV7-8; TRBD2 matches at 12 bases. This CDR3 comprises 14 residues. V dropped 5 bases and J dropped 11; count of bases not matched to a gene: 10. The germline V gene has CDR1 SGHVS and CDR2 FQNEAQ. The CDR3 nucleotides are TGTGCCAGCAGCCCACTAGCGGGAGGCCCACATGAGTACTTC. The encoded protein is CASSPLAGGPHEYF.

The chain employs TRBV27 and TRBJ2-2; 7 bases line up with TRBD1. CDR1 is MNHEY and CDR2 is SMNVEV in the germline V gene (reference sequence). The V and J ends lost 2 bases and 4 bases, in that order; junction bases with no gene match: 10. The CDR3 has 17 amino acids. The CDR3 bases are TGTGCCAGCAGTTTAAACCGGGACAGCTATTCCACCGGGGAGCTGTTTTTT. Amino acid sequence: CASSLNRDSYSTGELFF.

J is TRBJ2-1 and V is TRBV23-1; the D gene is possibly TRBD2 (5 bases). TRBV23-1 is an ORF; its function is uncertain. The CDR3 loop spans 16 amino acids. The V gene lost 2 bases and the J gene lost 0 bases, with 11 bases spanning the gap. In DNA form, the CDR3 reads TGCGCCAGCAGTCAAGCGGGCCCGAGCTCCTACAATGAGCAGTTCTTC. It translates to CASSQAGPSSYNEQFF.

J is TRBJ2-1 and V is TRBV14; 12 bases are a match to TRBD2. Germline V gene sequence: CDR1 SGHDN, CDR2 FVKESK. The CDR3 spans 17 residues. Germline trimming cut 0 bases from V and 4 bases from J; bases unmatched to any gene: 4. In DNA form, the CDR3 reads TGTGCCAGCAGCCAAGAGGCTGGACTAGCGGGATACAATGAGCAGTTCTTC. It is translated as CASSQEAGLAGYNEQFF. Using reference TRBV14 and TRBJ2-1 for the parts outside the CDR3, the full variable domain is EAGVTQFPSHSVIEKGQTVTLRCDPISGHDNLYWYRRVMGKEIKFLLHFVKESKQDESGMPNNRFLAERTGGTYSTLKVQPAELEDSGVYFCASSQEAGLAGYNEQFFGPGTRLTVL.

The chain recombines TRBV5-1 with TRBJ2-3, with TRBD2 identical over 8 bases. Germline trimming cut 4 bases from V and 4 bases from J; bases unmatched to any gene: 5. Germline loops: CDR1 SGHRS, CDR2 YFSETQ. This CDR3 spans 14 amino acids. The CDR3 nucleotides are TGCGCCAGCAGCCCACTGACTAGCGCAGATACGCAGTATTTT. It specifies CASSPLTSADTQYF.